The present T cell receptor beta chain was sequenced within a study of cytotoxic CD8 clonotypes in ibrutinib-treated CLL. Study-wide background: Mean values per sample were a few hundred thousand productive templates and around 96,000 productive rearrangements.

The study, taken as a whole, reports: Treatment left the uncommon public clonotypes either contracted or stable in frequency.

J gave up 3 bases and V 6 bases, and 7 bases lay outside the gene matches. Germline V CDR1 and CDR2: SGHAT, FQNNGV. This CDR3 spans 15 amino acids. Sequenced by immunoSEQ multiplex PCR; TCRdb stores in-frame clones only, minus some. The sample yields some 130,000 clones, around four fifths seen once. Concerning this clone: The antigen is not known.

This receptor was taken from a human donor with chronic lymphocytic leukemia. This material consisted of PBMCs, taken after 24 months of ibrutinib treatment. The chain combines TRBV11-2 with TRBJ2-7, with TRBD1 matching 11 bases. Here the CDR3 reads CASRKGGTGGYEQYF. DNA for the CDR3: TGTGCCAGCAGGAAGGGAGGGACAGGGGGCTACGAGCAGTACTTC.